One and the same sample provided the 14 T cell receptor beta chains below, sequenced in a study of T cell repertoires in cytomegalovirus infection. TCRdb independently ran MiXCR on the reads; one entry per CDR3 protein. Among 110,000 to 150,000 distinct CDR3 sequences listed, more than 30% were seen once. For these receptors, no antigen is known. Sample: CD8+ T cells from cultured PBMCs, taken from culture after CMV antigen stimulation. The receptors come from a human donor in good health (CMV status not recorded). Some clones in this sample may be carry-over from other donors' samples.

The DNA of the CDR3 is TGTGCCAGCAGCTTGGGGAGGAAAGAAGCTTTCTTT. Translating it yields CASSLGRKEAFF. The chain is built from TRBV7-9 and TRBJ1-1; D remains ambiguous. V was shortened by 3 bases and J by 8 bases, with 10 bases between the two germline ends. The CDR3 spans 12 residues. Germline assignment: CDR1 SEHNR and CDR2 FQNEAQ (reference sequence).

Of note for this clonotype: Its ends do not fully match the called genes, so a read error is possible. This chain links TRBV13 with TRBJ1-1; no definite D call. This CDR3 contains 14 residues. The germline gives CDR1 PRHDT, CDR2 FYEKMQ (reference sequence). The CDR3 sequence is CVSSPRGKNTEAFF. DNA for the CDR3: TGTGTCAGCAGCCCGAGAGGGAAGAACACTGAAGCTTTCTTT.

This clonotype is a singleton in its sample. V and J are TRBV10-3 and TRBJ2-7; D remains ambiguous. Germline values: CDR1 ENHRY, CDR2 SYGVKD. There are 10 residues in the CDR3. The ends were cut back, 8 bases at V and 6 bases at J, with 8 bases in the middle. The CDR3, as DNA: TGTGCCATCGGCCGAGGCGAGCAGTACTTC. Translation gives CAIGRGEQYF.

This clonotype was counted ten times or more. The chain employs TRBV6-5 and TRBJ1-1; D call uncertain. The V gene lost 1 base and the J gene lost 3 bases, with 12 bases spanning the gap. This CDR3 contains 15 residues. Looked up from germline, CDR1 is MNHEY and CDR2 is SVGAGI. The CDR3 reads CASSYWATSDTEAFF. DNA of the CDR3: TGTGCCAGCAGTTACTGGGCCACATCTGACACTGAAGCTTTCTTT.

The CDR3 is CASSHPGKAYEQYF. The CDR3 DNA is TGTGCCAGCAGCCATCCCGGGAAAGCCTACGAGCAGTACTTC. The chain uses TRBV4-2 and TRBJ2-7, with D possibly TRBD2 on 5 matching bases. V was shortened by 3 bases and J by 2 bases, with 11 bases between the two germline ends. This CDR3 spans 14 amino acids. The germline V gene has CDR1 LGHNA and CDR2 YNFKEQ.

V usage is TRBV19 and J usage is TRBJ1-1, with D uncertain. CDR3 size: 12 residues. Germline CDR1 reads LNHDA; CDR2 reads SQIVND (reference sequence). The germline V and J ends were trimmed by 3 bases and 7 bases, with 9 bases remaining between them. The chain's CDR3 is CASSIGQNEAFF. CDR3 DNA sequence: TGTGCCAGTAGTATTGGGCAAAATGAAGCTTTCTTT.

This clonotype was seen many times. This sequence joins TRBV7-8 and TRBJ2-3; 10 nucleotides agree with TRBD2. CDR1 SGHVS and CDR2 FQNEAQ come from the germline V gene. CDR3 size: 15 residues. V dropped 4 bases and J dropped 5; count of bases not matched to a gene: 6. The CDR3 sequence is CASSSAGGPEDTQYF. DNA for the CDR3: TGTGCCAGCAGCTCAGCGGGGGGGCCTGAAGATACGCAGTATTTT.

The chain has TRBV19 and TRBJ1-1; 7 nucleotides align to TRBD1. Germline V CDR1 and CDR2: LNHDA, SQIVND (reference sequence). This CDR3 has 13 residues. Losses at the gene ends were 9 bases for V and 11 bases for J; bases not matched to a gene: 15. The CDR3 DNA reads as TGTGCCAGCAGGCCCGGGGGACAGTCAGAGGCTTTCTTT. Protein product: CASRPGGQSEAFF. The whole variable domain, filled in from reference TRBV19 and TRBJ1-1, reads DGGITQSPKYLFRKEGQNVTLSCEQNLNHDAMYWYRQDPGQGLRLIYYSQIVNDFQKGDIAEGYSVSREKKESFPLTVTSAQKNPTAFYLCASRPGGQSEAFFGQGTRLTVV.

The CDR3 protein is CAISESDNEQFF. The CDR3 DNA sequence: TGTGCCATCAGTGAGTCGGACAATGAGCAGTTCTTC. The chain is built from TRBV10-3 and TRBJ2-1; no clear D gene. The germline V gene encodes CDR1 ENHRY and CDR2 SYGVKD. Trimming stripped 0 bases from V and 5 bases from J, with 2 bases between. The CDR3 is 12 residues long.

This clonotype was found a few times. This chain connects TRBV3-1 to TRBJ2-3; 9 bases align to TRBD2. The V gene end was trimmed by 0 bases and the J gene end by 4 bases; junction bases not matched to a gene: 8. The CDR3 contains 17 residues. CDR1 is LGHDT, CDR2 YNNKEL, per germline (reference sequence). The CDR3 DNA reads TGTGCCAGCAGCCAAGATCTGTCGGCGGGGGGGGCAGATACGCAGTATTTT. Its protein product is CASSQDLSAGGADTQYF.

The genes are TRBV20-1 and TRBJ2-4, with D hard to call. Germline V gene data show CDR1 as DFQATT and CDR2 as SNEGSKA (reference sequence). This CDR3 is 15 amino acids long. V dropped 0 bases and J dropped 8 bases, with 17 bases sitting between them. CDR3 amino acids: CSARDPKIYRDIQYF. CDR3 bases: TGCAGTGCTAGAGACCCGAAAATTTACCGGGACATTCAGTACTTC.

The rearrangement uses TRBV2 and TRBJ2-1; D may match TRBD1 or TRBD2 (6 bases each). Trimming removed 3 bases at V and 9 bases at J, with 21 bases between. The CDR3 spans 16 residues. Germline V gene lookup returns CDR1 SNHLY and CDR2 FYNNEI. CDR3 nucleotides: TGTGCCAGCAGTGAGTCGGGGGCAGGGACGGCGGGTGAGCAGTTCTTC. Protein product: CASSESGAGTAGEQFF.

The chain's CDR3 is CASSIGAWDGGETQYF. In nucleotides, the CDR3 is TGTGCCAGTAGTATAGGGGCCTGGGACGGGGGTGAGACCCAGTACTTC. The chain links TRBV19 to TRBJ2-5; TRBD2 is a possible D gene (6 bases). V lost 1 base to trimming and J lost 5 bases, with 17 bases between them. The CDR3 contains 16 residues. Germline V lookup: CDR1 LNHDA, CDR2 SQIVND (reference sequence).

This rearrangement joins TRBV7-9 to TRBJ2-7; D might be TRBD2 (7 bases). Germline V gene sequence: CDR1 SEHNR, CDR2 FQNEAQ (reference sequence). V lost 2 bases and J 4 bases, leaving 15 bases between the germline ends. This CDR3 spans 15 amino acids. CDR3 in DNA: TGTGCCAGCAGCTTACTGGCGGGGGCAGGGTACGAGCAGTACTTC. Encoded protein: CASSLLAGAGYEQYF.